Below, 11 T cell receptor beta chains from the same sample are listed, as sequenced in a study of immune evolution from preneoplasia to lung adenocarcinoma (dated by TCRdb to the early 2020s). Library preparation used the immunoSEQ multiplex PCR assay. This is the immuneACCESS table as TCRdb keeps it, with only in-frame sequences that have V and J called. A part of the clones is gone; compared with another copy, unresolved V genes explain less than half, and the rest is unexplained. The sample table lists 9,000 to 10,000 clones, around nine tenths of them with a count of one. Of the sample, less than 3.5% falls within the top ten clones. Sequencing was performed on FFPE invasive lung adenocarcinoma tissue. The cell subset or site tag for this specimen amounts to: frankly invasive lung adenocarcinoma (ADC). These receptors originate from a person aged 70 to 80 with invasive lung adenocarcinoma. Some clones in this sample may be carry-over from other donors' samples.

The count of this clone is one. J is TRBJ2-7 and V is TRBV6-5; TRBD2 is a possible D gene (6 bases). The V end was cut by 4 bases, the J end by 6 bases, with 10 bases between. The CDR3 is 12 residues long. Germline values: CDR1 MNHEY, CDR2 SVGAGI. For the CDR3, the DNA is TGTGCCAGCAGTTCGACTAGGTTCGAGCAGTACTTC. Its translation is CASSSTRFEQYF.

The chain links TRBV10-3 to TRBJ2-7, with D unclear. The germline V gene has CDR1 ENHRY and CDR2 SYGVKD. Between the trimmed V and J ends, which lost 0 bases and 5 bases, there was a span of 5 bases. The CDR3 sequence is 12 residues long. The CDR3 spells CAISESLNEQYF. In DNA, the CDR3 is TGTGCCATCAGTGAGTCGTTGAACGAGCAGTACTTC.

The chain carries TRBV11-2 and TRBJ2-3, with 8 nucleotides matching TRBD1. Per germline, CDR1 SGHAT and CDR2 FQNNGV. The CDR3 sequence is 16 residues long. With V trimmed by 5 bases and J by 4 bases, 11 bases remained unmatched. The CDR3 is CASSLTRDRWSDTQYF. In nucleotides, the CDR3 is TGTGCCAGCAGCCTCACCCGGGACAGGTGGTCAGATACGCAGTATTTT.

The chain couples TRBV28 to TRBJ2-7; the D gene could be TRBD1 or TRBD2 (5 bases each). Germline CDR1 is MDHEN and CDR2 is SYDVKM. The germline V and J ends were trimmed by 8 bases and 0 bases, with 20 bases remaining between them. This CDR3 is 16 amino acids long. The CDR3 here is CASLGHSTGTSYEQYF. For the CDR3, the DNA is TGTGCCAGCCTTGGTCATTCTACCGGGACCTCCTACGAGCAGTACTTC.

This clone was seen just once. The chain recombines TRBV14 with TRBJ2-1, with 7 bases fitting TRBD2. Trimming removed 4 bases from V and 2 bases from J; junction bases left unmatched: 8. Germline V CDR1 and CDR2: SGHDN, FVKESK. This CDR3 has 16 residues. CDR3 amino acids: CASSPLAARTYNEQFF. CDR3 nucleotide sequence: TGTGCCAGCAGCCCTCTAGCGGCCCGAACCTACAATGAGCAGTTCTTC.

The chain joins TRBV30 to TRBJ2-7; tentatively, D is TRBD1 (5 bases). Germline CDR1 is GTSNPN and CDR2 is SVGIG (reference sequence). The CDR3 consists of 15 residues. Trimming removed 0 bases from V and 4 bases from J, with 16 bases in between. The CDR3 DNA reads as TGTGCCTGGAGTGTACTGCTTGGACACTTATACGAGCAGTACTTC. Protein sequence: CAWSVLLGHLYEQYF.

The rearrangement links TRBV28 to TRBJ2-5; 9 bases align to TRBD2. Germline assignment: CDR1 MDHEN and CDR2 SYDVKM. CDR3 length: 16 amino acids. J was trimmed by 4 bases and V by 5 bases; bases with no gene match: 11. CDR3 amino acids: CASSLSQAGGSETQYF. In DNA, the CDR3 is TGTGCCAGCAGTCTTAGCCAAGCGGGAGGTTCAGAGACCCAGTACTTC.

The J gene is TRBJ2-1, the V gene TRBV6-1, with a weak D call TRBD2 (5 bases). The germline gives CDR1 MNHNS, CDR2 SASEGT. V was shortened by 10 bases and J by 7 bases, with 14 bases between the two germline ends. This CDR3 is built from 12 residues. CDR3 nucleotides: TGTGCCAACCTAGCTTTGACAAATGAGCAGTTCTTC. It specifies CANLALTNEQFF.

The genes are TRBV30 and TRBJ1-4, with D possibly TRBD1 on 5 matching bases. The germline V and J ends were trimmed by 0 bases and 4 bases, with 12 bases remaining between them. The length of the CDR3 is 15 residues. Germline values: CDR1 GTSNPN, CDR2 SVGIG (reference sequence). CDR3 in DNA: TGTGCCTGGAGTGTACAAGGCAGGGTTAATGAAAAACTGTTTTTT. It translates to CAWSVQGRVNEKLFF.

CDR3 nucleotide sequence: TGCAGCTCCGAGACAGCCCCTGAAGCTTTCTTT. Translated: CSSETAPEAFF. The gene calls are TRBV29-1 and TRBJ1-1, with D possibly TRBD1 on 5 matching bases. Germline CDR1 SQVTM, CDR2 ANQGSEA. The CDR3 is made up of 11 amino acids. V was cut by 8 bases and J by 6 bases, with 13 bases left in between.

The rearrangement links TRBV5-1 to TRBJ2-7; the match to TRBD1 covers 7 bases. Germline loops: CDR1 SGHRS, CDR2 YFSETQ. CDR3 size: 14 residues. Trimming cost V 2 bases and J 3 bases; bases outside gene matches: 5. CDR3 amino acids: CASSFRGQFYEQYF. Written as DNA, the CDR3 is TGCGCCAGCAGCTTCCGGGGACAGTTCTACGAGCAGTACTTC.